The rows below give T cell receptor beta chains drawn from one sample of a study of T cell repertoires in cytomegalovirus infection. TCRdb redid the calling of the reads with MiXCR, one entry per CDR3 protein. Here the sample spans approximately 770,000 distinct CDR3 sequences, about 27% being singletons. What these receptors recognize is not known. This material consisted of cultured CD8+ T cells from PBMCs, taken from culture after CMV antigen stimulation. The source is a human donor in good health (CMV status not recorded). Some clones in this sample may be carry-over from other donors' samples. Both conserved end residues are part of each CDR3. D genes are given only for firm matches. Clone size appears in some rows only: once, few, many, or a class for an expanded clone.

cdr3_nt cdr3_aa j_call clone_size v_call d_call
TGTGCCAGCAGCATAATGGCGTACAGGGGCAGCCAAACTAATGAAAAACTGTTTTTT CASSIMAYRGSQTNEKLFF TRBJ1-4 . TRBV7-8 TRBD1
TGTGCCAGCAGTCCCGGGCCATCACCAGCCACTGAAGCTTTCTTT CASSPGPSPATEAFF TRBJ1-1 many TRBV12-3/TRBV12-4 .
TGTGCCAGCAGCGGCCGAGGACAGGGGAACGGGGAGCTGTTTTTT CASSGRGQGNGELFF TRBJ2-2 few TRBV5-6 TRBD1
TGTGCCAGCAGAGACGGGGGGGCTTACGAGACCCAGTACTTC CASRDGGAYETQYF TRBJ2-5 few TRBV12-3/TRBV12-4 TRBD2
TGCGCCAGCAGCACCCATCGAACAGGGGACACCGGGGAGCTGTTTTTT CASSTHRTGDTGELFF TRBJ2-2 . TRBV4-1 TRBD1
TGTGCCAGCAGTTTGAAGGAAAACTATGGCTACACCTTC CASSLKENYGYTF TRBJ1-2 . TRBV28 .
TGCGCCAGCAGCCTCCAAGCAGAGGGGAGGGAGACCCAGTACTTC CASSLQAEGRETQYF TRBJ2-5 . TRBV4-1 .
TGTGCCAGTAGTATCGCCAGGAACTCCTACAATGAGCAGTTCTTC CASSIARNSYNEQFF TRBJ2-1 . TRBV19 .
TGTGCCAGCAGCCAACCAGGGGGCCGGGGGACCCAGTACTTC CASSQPGGRGTQYF TRBJ2-5 . TRBV7-9 TRBD1
TGTGCCAGCAGTTTAAGGGGCTCGGTCACTGAAGCTTTCTTT CASSLRGSVTEAFF TRBJ1-1 few TRBV12-3/TRBV12-4 .
TGCGCCAGCAGCCAAGATATCGGGGGACTATCTGGAAACACCATATATTTT CASSQDIGGLSGNTIYF TRBJ1-3 once TRBV4-3 .
TGTGCCAGCAGTGAAGGGAGCGGGGTAGGAGAGACCCAGTACTTC CASSEGSGVGETQYF TRBJ2-5 . TRBV6-1 TRBD2
TGTGCCAGCAGCTACAATCTCGGAGCTTTCTTT CASSYNLGAFF TRBJ1-1 . TRBV2 .
TGTGCCAGTAGTATAGGGGGTTGGCAGCCCCAGCATTTT CASSIGGWQPQHF TRBJ1-5 few TRBV19 .
TGTGCCAGCAGCTTTATAAGGGGACAGGCGCTGAACACTGAAGCTTTCTTT CASSFIRGQALNTEAFF TRBJ1-1 many TRBV7-3 TRBD1
TGTGCCAGCAGCTTAGGGTTCACAGAGTTCTTC CASSLGFTEFF TRBJ2-1 . TRBV7-6 .
TGTGCCAGCAGTCCAGGTCCGGAAGATACGCAGTATTTT CASSPGPEDTQYF TRBJ2-3 many TRBV27 .
TGTGCCAGCAGTTCAGGGACATTGGGGGAGCAGTACTTC CASSSGTLGEQYF TRBJ2-7 few TRBV27 .
TGTGCCAGCAGCTTGAGGGACAGGGGGCTTGGGACTGAAGCTTTCTTT CASSLRDRGLGTEAFF TRBJ1-1 many TRBV7-9 TRBD1
TGTGCCAGCAGTTGGGATAGCGAAGGCCCCTCCTACGAGCAGTACTTC CASSWDSEGPSYEQYF TRBJ2-7 few TRBV12-3/TRBV12-4 .
TGTGCCAGCAGCTTCCCGGGTACAGTGGGCAATGAGCAGTTCTTC CASSFPGTVGNEQFF TRBJ2-1 many TRBV7-9 .
TGTGCCAGCAGCTTAGGCCCAGGACTACCCAATGAGCAGTTCTTC CASSLGPGLPNEQFF TRBJ2-1 many TRBV7-9 .
TGTGCCAGCAGCTGGCTGACTAGCGGGGGGCCTGAGAAGACCCAGTACTTC CASSWLTSGGPEKTQYF TRBJ2-5 many TRBV7-2 TRBD2
TGTGCCAGTACCACGACGGATAACACTGAAGCTTTCTTT CASTTTDNTEAFF TRBJ1-1 many TRBV19 .
TGTGCCACCAGTGATAGTGCCGGGGAGCTGTTTTTT CATSDSAGELFF TRBJ2-2 . TRBV24-1 .
TGTGCCAGTACTAAAACCGGGCGGGGAGGTCTTTCACCCCTCCACTTT CASTKTGRGGLSPLHF TRBJ1-6 few TRBV19 .
TGTGCCAGCAGCCACGGACAGGGGGATTCACCCCTCCACTTT CASSHGQGDSPLHF TRBJ1-6 few TRBV5-5 TRBD1
TGTGCCAGCAGTTACTCCCGGGGCGAGAAGGGGGCCCAGCATTTT CASSYSRGEKGAQHF TRBJ1-5 . TRBV6-6 .
TGTGCCAGCAGAGGACCCCCCACCCAAAATTCCTACGAGCAGTACTTC CASRGPPTQNSYEQYF TRBJ2-7 . TRBV25-1 .
TGTGCCAGCAGTTATGACACGAACTATGGCTACACCTTC CASSYDTNYGYTF TRBJ1-2 many TRBV7-9 .
TGTGCTAGTGGTTTGGTACGGCAGCTCTTCGGGACAGGGGGTGGCACTGAAGCTTTCTTT CASGLVRQLFGTGGGTEAFF TRBJ1-1 . TRBV12-5 TRBD1
TGTGCCAGCATACTCCCTCAAGGACTAGCGGGGGGGAATCCAAGAGAGACCCAGTACTTC CASILPQGLAGGNPRETQYF TRBJ2-5 . TRBV6-4 TRBD2
TGTGCCAGCAGTTATCCCGGGAGGAATCAGCCCCAGCATTTT CASSYPGRNQPQHF TRBJ1-5 once TRBV6-6 .
TGTGCCAGCACCTTCATTCAGGGATTGAACACTGAAGCTTTCTTT CASTFIQGLNTEAFF TRBJ1-1 . TRBV6-1 .
TGTGCCACCAGCAGTCCCAAGACGAACACCGGGGAGCTGTTTTTT CATSSPKTNTGELFF TRBJ2-2 . TRBV15 .
TGTGCCAGCAGCTTAGCGTCCGATCAACAGCCCCAGCATTTT CASSLASDQQPQHF TRBJ1-5 many TRBV7-8 .
TGTGCTAGTGGTTTCACCCTCGAAGGGACCGCTCAGGCCGGCACTGAAGCTTTCTTT CASGFTLEGTAQAGTEAFF TRBJ1-1 . TRBV12-5 .
TGTGCCAGCAGCTTTTTCGGGGTGACAGGGGAATGGGAGACCCGGTACTTC CASSFFGVTGEWETRYF TRBJ2-5 few TRBV7-2 TRBD1
TGCAGCGTTCAGAGGACCGGGGAGCTGTTTTTT CSVQRTGELFF TRBJ2-2 . TRBV29-1 .
TGTGCCAGCAGGGAGGACTTCGGACAGGGGGCTTCCAATGAGCAGTTCTTC CASREDFGQGASNEQFF TRBJ2-1 . TRBV12-3/TRBV12-4 TRBD1
TGTGCCAGCAGCCGCGGGGGAGGGAGGAACACTGAAGCTTTCTTT CASSRGGGRNTEAFF TRBJ1-1 . TRBV7-9 .
TGTGCCAGCAGTTACACGCCGGCGAACACCGGGGAGCTGTTTTTT CASSYTPANTGELFF TRBJ2-2 . TRBV6-2/TRBV6-3 .
TGTGCCAGCAGTCGGGACTATAGCAATCAGCCCCAGCATTTT CASSRDYSNQPQHF TRBJ1-5 many TRBV7-9 .
TGTGCCAGCAGCTTAGCGATGGACAACCAAGAGACCCAGTACTTC CASSLAMDNQETQYF TRBJ2-5 . TRBV7-6 .
TGTGCCATCCAGACAGGGGTAGAGACCCAGTACTTC CAIQTGVETQYF TRBJ2-5 . TRBV6-6 TRBD1
TGTGCCAGCAGCCCCATGAGGGACAGGGAACAGAACACTGAAGCTTTCTTT CASSPMRDREQNTEAFF TRBJ1-1 . TRBV7-6 TRBD1
TGTGCCAGCAGCCCCCGGGAGGATTTTAGTGGGTCCTATAATTCACCCCTCCACTTT CASSPREDFSGSYNSPLHF TRBJ1-6 many TRBV7-8 .
TGTGCCAGCAGTTCTAGCGGGGACCTCTCCTACGAGCAGTACTTC CASSSSGDLSYEQYF TRBJ2-7 . TRBV5-3 TRBD2
TGTGCCAGCCCCCTGGGCATCACCGGGGAGCTGTTTTTT CASPLGITGELFF TRBJ2-2 few TRBV2 .
TGTGCCAGCAGTTATATGGGGACAGGGGGTACTGAAGCTTTCTTT CASSYMGTGGTEAFF TRBJ1-1 few TRBV6-6 TRBD1
TGTGCCAGCAGTGGGTCATCGGGGTTTGGGCAGCCCCAGCATTTT CASSGSSGFGQPQHF TRBJ1-5 . TRBV6-1 .
TGTGCCAGCAGTTCGGCGGGACGGCATAAGGGGCATGGCTACACCTTC CASSSAGRHKGHGYTF TRBJ1-2 . TRBV28 .
TGTGCCAGCGCTCGTGGGCCCTACGAGCAGTACTTC CASARGPYEQYF TRBJ2-7 . TRBV27 .
TGTGCCAGCACCCCCACAGTTGGACCCGACTACAATGAGCAGTTCTTC CASTPTVGPDYNEQFF TRBJ2-1 . TRBV28 .